A single sample is the source of the 8 T cell receptor beta chains below, sequenced in a study of shared clonotypes between healthy human individuals (dated by TCRdb to the early 2020s). Library preparation used the immunoSEQ multiplex PCR assay. As stored in TCRdb, this immuneACCESS dataset retains in-frame rearrangements with V and J assigned. A fraction of the clones does not appear; measured against another copy, unresolved V genes explain less than half of the discrepancy, and the remainder lacks a known reason. Across this sample there are some 450,000 clones, with 60% to 80% seen only once. The top ten constitute about 12% of the sample. The sample taken for sequencing was PBMCs. All receptors derive from a woman aged 35 to 49 in good health. Some clones in this sample may be carry-over from other donors' samples.

This clone was detected once. The CDR3 nucleotides are TGTGCCAGCAGTTTTGGACGCGGGGCGGGACCCTACGAGCAGTACTTC. This gives the protein CASSFGRGAGPYEQYF. The V call is TRBV27, the J call TRBJ2-7; TRBD2 is a possible D gene (6 bases). V gave up 3 bases and J gave up 2 bases, with 17 bases separating them. CDR3 length: 16 amino acids. The germline gives CDR1 MNHEY, CDR2 SMNVEV (reference sequence).

The V and J genes are TRBV4-1 and TRBJ2-1; TRBD2 agrees at 10 bases. The CDR3 runs to 12 residues. Trimming took 4 bases from V and 15 from J; bases not matched to a gene: 6. Germline V CDR1 and CDR2: MGHRA, YSYEKL. The CDR3 DNA is TGCGCCAGCAGCCGAAGCAGCGGGAGGGCGTTCTTC. The encoded protein is CASSRSSGRAFF.

This chain connects TRBV18 to TRBJ2-6, with TRBD2 matching over 8 bases. This CDR3 has 18 amino acids. Germline values: CDR1 KGHSH, CDR2 LQKENI. V gave up 0 bases and J gave up 0 bases; unmatched junction bases: 4. The CDR3 reads CASSPPGGGNSGANVLTF. Here the CDR3 DNA reads TGTGCCAGCTCACCACCGGGCGGGGGGAACTCTGGGGCCAACGTCCTGACTTTC.

The V and J genes are TRBV7-9 and TRBJ1-2, with TRBD1 identical over 12 bases. The V and J ends lost 3 bases and 8 bases, in that order; junction bases with no gene match: 10. This CDR3 spans 16 amino acids. Germline V gene data show CDR1 as SEHNR and CDR2 as FQNEAQ (reference sequence). CDR3 amino acids: CASSFPPGQGAEGYTF. CDR3 sequence (DNA): TGTGCCAGCAGCTTCCCTCCGGGACAGGGGGCCGAGGGCTACACCTTC.

This chain links TRBV29-1 with TRBJ2-7; a possible D gene is TRBD2 (7 bases). The V end lost 1 base, the J end lost 5 bases, and 24 bases lay between the germline ends. The length of the CDR3 is 17 residues. The germline CDR1 and CDR2 sequences are SQVTM and ANQGSEA. The CDR3 DNA is TGCAGCGTTGAAGGGGGGAGGGGGAGTAGAGTTTTAGACGAGCAGTACTTC. Translated, it gives CSVEGGRGSRVLDEQYF.

This chain connects TRBV11-2 to TRBJ2-7; D uncertain. Trimming removed 0 bases at V and 13 bases at J, with 13 bases between. The length of the CDR3 is 12 residues. CDR1 is SGHAT, CDR2 FQNNGV, per germline. CDR3 in amino acids: CASSLDRLALYF. CDR3 in DNA: TGTGCCAGCAGCTTAGATCGATTAGCCCTCTACTTC.

This clone occurred once. The chain has TRBV19 and TRBJ2-3, with D possibly TRBD2 on 5 matching bases. From germline, CDR1 is LNHDA and CDR2 SQIVND (reference sequence). There are 13 residues in the CDR3. The V and J ends lost 5 bases and 10 bases respectively, with 16 bases between them. The CDR3 DNA reads as TGTGCCAGTAGTCCGAACGGGGAGATTGCGCAGTATTTT. Translated, it gives CASSPNGEIAQYF. The full variable domain, its missing parts supplied by reference TRBV19 and TRBJ2-3, is DGGITQSPKYLFRKEGQNVTLSCEQNLNHDAMYWYRQDPGQGLRLIYYSQIVNDFQKGDIAEGYSVSREKKESFPLTVTSAQKNPTAFYLCASSPNGEIAQYFGPGTRLTVL.

This clone has a count of ten or more. The V call is TRBV4-1, the J call TRBJ2-1, with D maybe TRBD2 (5 bases). V was pared by 2 bases and J by 3 bases, with 20 bases between. The CDR3 length is 18 residues. Germline V gene sequence: CDR1 MGHRA, CDR2 YSYEKL. CDR3 in amino acids: CASSQRRAVGSVYNEQFF. The CDR3 DNA reads TGCGCCAGCAGCCAAAGAAGGGCAGTAGGGAGTGTCTACAATGAGCAGTTCTTC.